This TCR beta chain was sequenced in a study of blood T cells in healthy people across ages. The CDR3 runs 13 residues. V was clipped by 8 bases and J by 3 bases; unmatched bases: 5. Per the germline V gene, CDR1 is SNHLY and CDR2 is FYNNEI. Samples each yielded at least 5.5 micrograms of total RNA. The second PCR ran about 6 to 11 cycles with a sample-barcoded 5' primer and J-beta primers. Each CDR3 protein is one row after TCRdb ran MiXCR on the 5' RACE reads. The sample contains 750,000 to 950,000 distinct CDR3 sequences, 29% of which appear only once. The sample was also linked to a second study, of T cells of mothers and their children. That investigation notes: Slightly higher overlap, not significant, was seen in related mother-child pairs than in unrelated pairs.

This clonotype was sampled from a woman in her thirties or forties in good health. This chain links TRBV2 with TRBJ2-7, with 9 bases lining up with TRBD1. Sequenced material: blood. CDR3 nucleotide sequence: TGTGCCAGCCTGGGACAGGGCAACTACGAGCAGTACTTC. This encodes CASLGQGNYEQYF.